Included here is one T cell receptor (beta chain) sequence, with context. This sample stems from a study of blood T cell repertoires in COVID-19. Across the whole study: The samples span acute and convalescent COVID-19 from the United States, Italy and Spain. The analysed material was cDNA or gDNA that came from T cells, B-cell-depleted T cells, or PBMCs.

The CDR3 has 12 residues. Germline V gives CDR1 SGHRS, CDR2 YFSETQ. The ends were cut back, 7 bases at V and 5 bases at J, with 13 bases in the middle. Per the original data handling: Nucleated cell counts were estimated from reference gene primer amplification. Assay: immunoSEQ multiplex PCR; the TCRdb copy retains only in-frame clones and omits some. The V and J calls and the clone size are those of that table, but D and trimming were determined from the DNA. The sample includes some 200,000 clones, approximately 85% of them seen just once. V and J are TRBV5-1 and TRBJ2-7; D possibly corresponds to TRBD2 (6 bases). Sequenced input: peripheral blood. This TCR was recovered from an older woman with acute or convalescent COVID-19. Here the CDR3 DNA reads TGCGCCAGCGGCGGGACGACTGACGAGCAGTACTTC. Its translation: CASGGTTDEQYF.